The 29 T cell receptor beta chains below come from one sample, sequenced in a study of OX40 agonist ivuxolimab in advanced cancers. The assay was immunoSEQ multiplex PCR, and TCRdb's table has in-frame clones only and misses some. The sample lists tens of thousands of clones, approximately 82% occurring once. The input for sequencing was CD4+ or CD8+ T cells sorted from blood, taken in a trial of the OX40 agonist ivuxolimab. The origin of the receptors is an adult with an advanced solid tumor such as melanoma, head and neck, liver or kidney cancer.

The rearrangement joins TRBV6-5 to TRBJ1-5, with D uncertain. V shed 6 bases and J shed 5 bases, with 20 bases lying between them. This CDR3 spans 16 amino acids. The germline CDR1 and CDR2 sequences are MNHEY and SVGAGI. The CDR3: CASSYPVDGYYQPQHF. CDR3 in DNA: TGTGCCAGCAGCTACCCGGTTGACGGATACTATCAGCCCCAGCATTTT.

The chain recombines TRBV28 with TRBJ1-2, with no clear D. Germline V gives CDR1 MDHEN, CDR2 SYDVKM. This CDR3 spans 13 amino acids. Trimming cost V 6 bases and J 3 bases, with 11 bases left between them. In DNA, the CDR3 is TGTGCCAGCAGCCCGCTGGTCTACTATGGCTACACCTTC. Protein sequence: CASSPLVYYGYTF.

This chain connects TRBV7-8 to TRBJ2-2; 7 nucleotides agree with TRBD2. Looked up from germline, CDR1 is SGHVS and CDR2 is FQNEAQ. V lost 5 bases, J lost 0 bases, and 12 bases stayed unmatched. CDR3 length equals 18 residues. In DNA form, the CDR3 reads TGTGCCAGCAGCAAAAAGCGGGGCGGCGGGGCGAACACCGGGGAGCTGTTTTTT. This translates into CASSKKRGGGANTGELFF.

The chain uses TRBV7-2 and TRBJ1-5; possibly TRBD1 for D (5 bases). V lost 8 bases, J lost 6 bases, and 14 bases lay in between. This CDR3 is 13 amino acids long. Germline V gene data show CDR1 as SGHTA and CDR2 as FQGNSA. The CDR3 bases are TGTGCCAGCGGAACAGGTCTGGTTCAGCCCCAGCATTTT. Its translation: CASGTGLVQPQHF.

The V and J genes are TRBV5-1 and TRBJ1-4, with 7 positions matching TRBD1. Germline-derived CDR1 and CDR2 are SGHRS and YFSETQ. The CDR3 spans 15 residues. The junction had 12 bases not matched to a gene; V was cut back by 5 bases and J by 8 bases. CDR3 DNA: TGCGCCAGCAGGCAAACCGGGACAGAGGCCGAAAAACTGTTTTTT. As protein: CASRQTGTEAEKLFF.

In this sample, this clone turned up once. V and J are TRBV30 and TRBJ2-1, with 9 bases lining up with TRBD1. Germline V gene sequence: CDR1 GTSNPN, CDR2 SVGIG (reference sequence). Germline trimming cut 5 bases from V and 7 bases from J; bases unmatched to any gene: 6. CDR3 length: 13 residues. The CDR3 sequence: CAWDFGTGNEQFF. The CDR3 nucleotides read TGTGCCTGGGACTTTGGGACAGGGAATGAGCAGTTCTTC. Using reference TRBV30 and TRBJ2-1 for the parts outside the CDR3, the full variable domain is SQTIHQWPATLVQPVGSPLSLECTVEGTSNPNLYWYRQAAGRGLQLLFYSVGIGQISSEVPQNLSASRPQDRQFILSSKKLLLSDSGFYLCAWDFGTGNEQFFGPGTRLTVL.

V is TRBV25-1 and J is TRBJ1-5; 7 positions match TRBD1. V was clipped by 5 bases and J by 4 bases; unmatched bases: 5. The CDR3 extends over 14 amino acids. Germline V gene lookup returns CDR1 MGHDK and CDR2 SYGVNS. In DNA form, the CDR3 reads TGTGCCAGCAGTTCTGGGACAGCTAATCAGCCCCAGCATTTT. This translates into CASSSGTANQPQHF.

This chain joins TRBV7-3 and TRBJ2-1, with 7 bases identical to TRBD2. Germline V gene data show CDR1 as SGHTA and CDR2 as FQGTGA. The CDR3 covers 16 residues. V was clipped by 5 bases and J by 5 bases; unmatched bases: 12. The CDR3 DNA reads TGTGCCAGCAGCCGACACGGGGCGGGGGTAGACAATGAGCAGTTCTTC. Translated: CASSRHGAGVDNEQFF.

The J gene is TRBJ2-5, the V gene TRBV15; 12 nucleotides match TRBD2. Germline CDR1 is LNHNV and CDR2 is YYDKDF (reference sequence). With V trimmed by 1 base and J by 3 bases, 6 bases remained unmatched. The length of the CDR3 is 17 residues. CDR3 protein: CATSRGPSGGAKETQYF. For the CDR3, the DNA is TGTGCCACCAGCAGAGGACCTAGCGGGGGGGCAAAAGAGACCCAGTACTTC.

V and J are TRBV4-2 and TRBJ2-1; TRBD1 agrees at 11 bases. V shed 3 bases and J 5 bases; nucleotides not matched to a gene: 3. Looked up from germline, CDR1 is LGHNA and CDR2 is YNFKEQ. There are 15 residues in the CDR3. The CDR3 DNA reads TGTGCCAGCAGCCACCCGGGACAGGGGGACAATGAGCAGTTCTTC. Translating it yields CASSHPGQGDNEQFF.

This clone was seen a single time. This chain joins TRBV6-5 and TRBJ1-2; D unresolved. This CDR3 spans 12 amino acids. The germline V gene has CDR1 MNHEY and CDR2 SVGAGI. Trimming took 2 bases from V and 7 from J, leaving 8 bases between them. The CDR3 sequence is CASSYEGRGYTF. CDR3 bases: TGTGCCAGCAGTTACGAGGGTCGTGGCTACACCTTC.

V gene TRBV6-5 combines with J gene TRBJ2-7; D gene unclear. The V end was cut by 4 bases, the J end by 3 bases, with 10 bases between. Per the germline V gene, CDR1 is MNHEY and CDR2 is SVGAGI. The CDR3 is 13 residues long. CDR3 region: CASSSPPLYEQYF. CDR3 nucleotides: TGTGCCAGCAGTTCCCCGCCTCTCTACGAGCAGTACTTC.

The chain links TRBV11-1 to TRBJ1-2; 7 bases match TRBD1. The CDR3 has 14 residues. Germline V lookup: CDR1 SGHAT, CDR2 FQDESV (reference sequence). Trimming at V came to 0 bases and at J to 3 bases, leaving 1 base not matched to a gene. This chain's CDR3 is CASSLAQGHYGYTF. The DNA of the CDR3 is TGTGCCAGCAGCTTAGCACAGGGGCACTATGGCTACACCTTC.

The genes are TRBV27 and TRBJ2-1; no reliable D call. In germline, CDR1 is MNHEY, CDR2 SMNVEV (reference sequence). This CDR3 is 15 amino acids long. Trimming removed 1 base at V and 4 bases at J, with 11 bases between. CDR3 loop: CASSLLVSGYNEQFF. The CDR3 region has the DNA TGTGCCAGCAGTTTATTGGTGAGTGGGTACAATGAGCAGTTCTTC.

This sequence joins TRBV6-1 and TRBJ2-6; a possible D gene is TRBD1 (6 bases). CDR1 is MNHNS and CDR2 is SASEGT in the germline V gene. This CDR3 is built from 15 residues. Trimming took 5 bases from V and 1 from J, leaving 9 bases between them. CDR3: CASSHTGSGANVLTF. CDR3 bases: TGTGCCAGCAGTCATACAGGGTCTGGGGCCAACGTCCTGACTTTC.

This clone was counted only a few times. The V and J genes are TRBV18 and TRBJ2-7; TRBD1 aligns across 7 bases. J was trimmed by 3 bases and V by 1 base; bases with no gene match: 9. The CDR3 is 16 amino acids. CDR1 is KGHSH, CDR2 LQKENI, per germline. DNA of the CDR3: TGTGCCAGCTCACCACGACAGGGAACTGCGAGCTACGAGCAGTACTTC. Amino acid sequence: CASSPRQGTASYEQYF. Drawing the rest from reference TRBV18 and TRBJ2-7, the complete variable domain is NAGVMQNPRHLVRRRGQEARLRCSPMKGHSHVYWYRQLPEEGLKFMVYLQKENIIDESGMPKERFSAEFPKEGPSILRIQQVVRGDSAAYFCASSPRQGTASYEQYFGPGTRLTVT.

The chain employs TRBV29-1 and TRBJ2-6; 7 bases fit TRBD1. Looked up from germline, CDR1 is SQVTM and CDR2 is ANQGSEA. Trimming at V came to 4 bases and at J to 4 bases, leaving 16 bases not matched to a gene. This CDR3 comprises 18 residues. The CDR3, as DNA: TGCAGCGTTGTTTATAGTGGACAGGAGCTAAAAGGGGCCAACGTCCTGACTTTC. Translation gives CSVVYSGQELKGANVLTF.

CDR3 bases: TGCGCCAGCAGCTTTCAAACGAGCAGGGTAACCTACTATGGCTACACCTTC. Amino acid sequence: CASSFQTSRVTYYGYTF. The V and J genes are TRBV5-1 and TRBJ1-2, with TRBD1 as a possible D gene (5 bases). This CDR3 has 17 residues. Between the trimmed V and J ends, which lost 2 bases and 3 bases, there was a span of 20 bases. CDR1 and CDR2 (germline): SGHRS, YFSETQ.

The chain recombines TRBV12-5 with TRBJ2-3; 10 nucleotides align to TRBD1. CDR1 is LGHNT and CDR2 is FRNRAP in the germline V gene. After removal of 4 bases from V and 5 bases from J, the junction contained 3 bases not matched to a gene. The CDR3 has 14 amino acids. The DNA of the CDR3 is TGTGCTAGTGGTTCCGGGACAGGGGTAGATACGCAGTATTTT. This sequence encodes CASGSGTGVDTQYF.

A remark on this clone: Other DNA sequences from this sample encode an identical CDR3 as well. The chain is built from TRBV10-3 and TRBJ2-5; D is unclear. The CDR3 spans 13 residues. The V gene's germline CDR1 is ENHRY and CDR2 SYGVKD. Trimming pared 4 bases from V and 2 bases from J, leaving 8 bases between. The CDR3 here is CAISGREQETQYF. CDR3 in DNA: TGTGCCATCAGTGGGAGAGAACAAGAGACCCAGTACTTC.

The V and J genes are TRBV28 and TRBJ2-1; no reliable D call. CDR1 is MDHEN, CDR2 SYDVKM, per germline. With 8 bases removed from V and 6 bases from J, the gap between germline ends came to 5 bases. The CDR3 sequence is 10 residues long. This CDR3 is CASRGNEQFF. The DNA of the CDR3 is TGTGCCAGCCGTGGCAATGAGCAGTTCTTC. Full variable domain (rest looked up from reference TRBV28 and TRBJ2-1): DVKVTQSSRYLVKRTGEKVFLECVQDMDHENMFWYRQDPGLGLRLIYFSYDVKMKEKGDIPEGYSVSREKKERFSLILESASTNQTSMYLCASRGNEQFFGPGTRLTVL.

The chain joins TRBV2 to TRBJ2-1; tentative D call: TRBD2 (6 bases). V was clipped by 7 bases and J by 7 bases, with 14 bases between them. The CDR3 is made up of 13 amino acids. Looked up from germline, CDR1 is SNHLY and CDR2 is FYNNEI. CDR3 in DNA: TGTGCCAGCACTCAGCGGGTCCTTAATGAGCAGTTCTTC. It codes for CASTQRVLNEQFF.

This chain uses TRBV2 with TRBJ2-4; 10 nucleotides align to TRBD1. Trimming at V came to 6 bases and at J to 7 bases, leaving 3 bases not matched to a gene. There are 13 residues in the CDR3. Germline V gives CDR1 SNHLY, CDR2 FYNNEI. DNA of the CDR3: TGTGCCAGCAGACCGGGACAGGGGAACATTCAGTACTTC. It yields the protein CASRPGQGNIQYF. Based on the CDR3 plus reference TRBV2 and TRBJ2-4, the full variable domain is EPEVTQTPSHQVTQMGQEVILRCVPISNHLYFYWYRQILGQKVEFLVSFYNNEISEKSEIFDDQFSVERPDGSNFTLKIRSTKLEDSAMYFCASRPGQGNIQYFGAGTRLSVL.

The chain joins TRBV7-8 to TRBJ2-4; the match to TRBD2 covers 14 bases. Per the germline V gene, CDR1 is SGHVS and CDR2 is FQNEAQ. The CDR3 spans 21 residues. V dropped 5 bases and J dropped 0; count of bases not matched to a gene: 15. CDR3 coding DNA: TGTGCCAGCAGCCCTGACAGGTTAGGACTAGCGGGAGGACTAGCCAAAAACATTCAGTACTTC. Protein product: CASSPDRLGLAGGLAKNIQYF. The complete variable domain, with remaining parts taken from reference TRBV7-8 and TRBJ2-4, reads GAGVSQSPRYKVAKRGQDVALRCDPISGHVSLFWYQQALGQGPEFLTYFQNEAQLDKSGLPSDRFFAERPEGSVSTLKIQRTQQEDSAVYLCASSPDRLGLAGGLAKNIQYFGAGTRLSVL.

This clone was counted once. The rearrangement uses TRBV19 and TRBJ2-2, with D unresolved. Germline loops: CDR1 LNHDA, CDR2 SQIVND (reference sequence). This CDR3 comprises 12 residues. The V end was cut by 6 bases, the J end by 5 bases, with 7 bases between. The CDR3 bases are TGTGCCAGTAGCCTTGGTACCGGGGAGCTGTTTTTT. It codes for CASSLGTGELFF.

The CDR3 region has the DNA TGTGCCAGTAGACCTCCCACAGTCCTCCGCGGTCAGCCCCAGCATTTT. This encodes CASRPPTVLRGQPQHF. The chain is built from TRBV19 and TRBJ1-5; D unclear. This CDR3 region has 16 residues. Germline V CDR1 and CDR2: LNHDA, SQIVND (reference sequence). Trimming pared 6 bases from V and 6 bases from J, leaving 21 bases between. Full variable domain (rest looked up from reference TRBV19 and TRBJ1-5): DGGITQSPKYLFRKEGQNVTLSCEQNLNHDAMYWYRQDPGQGLRLIYYSQIVNDFQKGDIAEGYSVSREKKESFPLTVTSAQKNPTAFYLCASRPPTVLRGQPQHFGDGTRLSIL.

This sequence joins TRBV18 and TRBJ2-7, with D uncertain. The V gene's germline CDR1 is KGHSH and CDR2 LQKENI. The CDR3 runs to 12 residues. With 1 base removed from V and 7 bases from J, the gap between germline ends came to 8 bases. This CDR3 is CASSPQIGEQYF. CDR3 bases: TGTGCCAGCTCACCACAGATAGGGGAGCAGTACTTC.

This rearrangement joins TRBV18 to TRBJ1-1; D call uncertain. From germline, CDR1 is KGHSH and CDR2 LQKENI. V lost 2 bases, J lost 1 base, and 14 bases lay in between. The CDR3 loop spans 16 amino acids. The CDR3 DNA reads as TGTGCCAGCTCACCAGTATTAGGCTCACAGAACACTGAAGCTTTCTTT. Translated: CASSPVLGSQNTEAFF.

The genes are TRBV5-4 and TRBJ2-7; 7 bases fit TRBD2. Per germline, CDR1 SGHNT and CDR2 YYREEE (reference sequence). CDR3 length equals 15 residues. After removal of 3 bases from V and 0 bases from J, the junction contained 6 bases not matched to a gene. CDR3 region: CASSSMGGSSYEQYF. The CDR3 DNA is TGTGCCAGCAGCTCTATGGGGGGGAGCTCCTACGAGCAGTACTTC.